This T cell receptor (beta chain) was sequenced during a study of cytomegalovirus exposure and HLA in healthy donors. The PCR contained 60 Vbeta and 13 Jbeta primers. Libraries were prepared by immunoSEQ multiplex PCR; TCRdb keeps only in-frame clonotypes and omits some of them. The table records about 200,000 clones, more than 65% of them present only once. Germline V CDR1 and CDR2: SGDLS, YYNGEE. V was pared by 2 bases and J by 7 bases, with 12 bases between. This CDR3 region has 13 residues. The receptor comes from a man in his forties or fifties in good health and CMV-seronegative. Sequences were obtained from PBMCs. This sequence joins TRBV9 and TRBJ1-1, with D perhaps TRBD1 (5 bases). CDR3 sequence: CASSVGGASEAFF. The CDR3 bases are TGTGCCAGCAGCGTGGGTGGGGCCAGTGAAGCTTTCTTT.